This is a list of T cell receptor beta chains from one sample in a study of early T cells in non-severe SARS-CoV-2 infection. TCRdb itself ran the 5' RACE reads through MiXCR, one entry per CDR3 protein. The table lists nearly 45,000 distinct CDR3 sequences, more than 9% of them singletons, with around a fifth in the top ten. The sequenced sample was whole blood. The receptors come from an adult who was a healthcare worker with PCR-confirmed SARS-CoV-2 infection or an uninfected control (not recorded which). Each CDR3 is given with its conserved first and last residue. D genes are given only for firm matches. Some rows have no size entry. The others give once, few or many, or a class for an expanded clone.

cdr3_nt cdr3_aa v_call d_call clone_size j_call
TGTGCCATCAGTGAGCGGGAGGGCCATCAAGAGACCCAGTACTTC CAISEREGHQETQYF TRBV10-3 TRBD2 many TRBJ2-5
TGTGCCAGCAGCTTAGATCCCCCTGGGACAGGCCATACGCAGTATTTT CASSLDPPGTGHTQYF TRBV11-1 TRBD1 . TRBJ2-3
TGCAGTGCTAGAGGGCCTTTAACAGATACGCAGTATTTT CSARGPLTDTQYF TRBV20-1 . many TRBJ2-3
TGTGCCAGCTCGCCCCTCGAGCGGCAAGAGACCCAGTACTTC CASSPLERQETQYF TRBV18 . . TRBJ2-5
TGTGCCAGCAGCTACAAAGGTTCGGGGCGGAACACTGAAGCTTTCTTT CASSYKGSGRNTEAFF TRBV3-1 . many TRBJ1-1
TGTGCCAGCAGTTCCCGGAACAGGGGTACCTACGAGCAGTACTTC CASSSRNRGTYEQYF TRBV27 TRBD1 many TRBJ2-7
TGTGCCAGCAGCCAACGCCAGACTAGCGCGGCGCAGTATTTT CASSQRQTSAAQYF TRBV3-1 TRBD2 few TRBJ2-3
TGCGCCAGCAGCCAAGTAAGGAGTTTTGGGCAGTACTTC CASSQVRSFGQYF TRBV4-1 . many TRBJ2-7
TGCAGTGCTGTCGGACTAGCGGGCACCCCCTACGAGCAGTACTTC CSAVGLAGTPYEQYF TRBV20-1 TRBD2 . TRBJ2-7
TGCGCCAGCAGCCAAGATAGAGGGAGGGGGTACGAGCAGTACTTC CASSQDRGRGYEQYF TRBV4-3 . many TRBJ2-7
TGCAGTGCGGGTGGTTCGAGTAGGACCGGGGAGCTGTTTTTT CSAGGSSRTGELFF TRBV20-1 . many TRBJ2-2
TGTGCCAGCAGCCGCCGGACTAGCGTGAACACCGGGGAGCTGTTTTTT CASSRRTSVNTGELFF TRBV7-2 TRBD2 many TRBJ2-2
TGCGCCAGCAGCTTGTCCGGGGGGAGCTCCTACAATGAGCAGTTCTTC CASSLSGGSSYNEQFF TRBV5-1 TRBD2 many TRBJ2-1
TGTGCCAGCTCGCTTAGACTAGCGGGAGTAGGAGAGCAGTTCTTC CASSLRLAGVGEQFF TRBV18 TRBD2 many TRBJ2-1
TGTGCCAGCAGCTTGACGGGGAACTATGGCTACACCTTC CASSLTGNYGYTF TRBV6-2/TRBV6-3 . many TRBJ1-2
TGTGCCAGCAGTTTCCCAGCCTTAGAGACCCAGTACTTC CASSFPALETQYF TRBV28 . . TRBJ2-5
TGCAGCGTTGAGGCTTCGGGCAGATACTATGGCTACACCTTC CSVEASGRYYGYTF TRBV29-1 . . TRBJ1-2
TGCGCCAGCAGCTTGGCACCATGGACAGGATCCTACAATGAGCAGTTCTTC CASSLAPWTGSYNEQFF TRBV5-1 TRBD1 few TRBJ2-1
TGCAGTGCTAGAGCGCAAGTGGGGGCCATTTTTGGCTACACCTTC CSARAQVGAIFGYTF TRBV20-1 . . TRBJ1-2
TGTGCCAGCAGCCTAGGGACCCTGAGGGGGCAGTTCTTC CASSLGTLRGQFF TRBV7-2 . many TRBJ2-1